This TCR beta chain emerged from a study of beta chain features in type 1 diabetes. Study-wide results and limits: Any role of HLA type in TCRB rearrangement remained unresolved here. PCR might preferentially amplify shorter templates, equally in patients and controls. The study found that naive, central memory and Treg TCRB repertoires appeared more similar in patients than in healthy donors.

Sorting that relied on CD45RO/CCR7/CD25/CD127/CD95/CD27 yielded CD4+ naive, central memory, regulatory and stem cell-like memory cells. A few counts support this clone. The antigen remains undetermined. CDR1 is MNHEY and CDR2 is SVGAGI in the germline V gene. The CDR3 length is 13 residues. The V segment lost 6 bases and the J segment 7 bases; nucleotides outside the gene matches: 2. Every bit of the isolated RNA underwent reverse transcription, so sequencing read expressed TCRB transcripts. The assay was immunoSEQ multiplex PCR, and TCRdb's table has in-frame clones only and misses some. The table records approximately 380,000 clones, roughly 15% of them present only once.

The chain is built from TRBV6-5 and TRBJ2-2, with 10 bases fitting TRBD1. The clonotype was recovered from a young woman in good health. What was sequenced was naive CD4+ T cells from blood. CDR3 loop: CASRDRGNGELFF. The DNA of the CDR3 is TGTGCCAGCAGGGACAGGGGGAACGGGGAGCTGTTTTTT.